These 15 T cell receptor beta chains were sequenced from one sample in a study of preoperative IRX-2 immunotherapy in early breast cancer. This sample's treatment: preoperative locoregional IRX-2 cytokine immunotherapy. Using immunoSEQ multiplex PCR, the repertoire was profiled, and TCRdb retains in-frame clones only, with some absent. The sample includes 2,000 to 2,500 clones, 80% to 90% of them seen just once. The material was tumor tissue, obtained before IRX-2 immunotherapy. The receptor source for this set is a human donor with breast cancer.

This sequence joins TRBV19 and TRBJ1-1; D unresolved. The CDR3 is made up of 13 amino acids. Per germline, CDR1 LNHDA and CDR2 SQIVND (reference sequence). Trimming shortened V by 6 bases and J by 1 base, and 9 bases separated the two germline ends. CDR3 nucleotides: TGTGCCAGTAGGGTCCAGAGGAACACTGAAGCTTTCTTT. This sequence encodes CASRVQRNTEAFF.

This clone was counted a single time. The rearrangement joins TRBV11-3 to TRBJ2-7; no definite D call. This CDR3 region has 14 residues. CDR1 is SGHNT, CDR2 YENEEA, per germline. With 6 bases removed from V and 0 bases from J, the gap between germline ends came to 12 bases. CDR3 coding DNA: TGTGCCAGCAGTCCGGGTCGAAGCTCCTACGAGCAGTACTTC. Protein product: CASSPGRSSYEQYF.

The chain employs TRBV6-8 and TRBJ1-5, with TRBD1 identical over 7 bases. Germline V gives CDR1 MNHGY, CDR2 SAAAGT. CDR3 length equals 16 residues. V dropped 0 bases and J dropped 3; count of bases not matched to a gene: 5. The CDR3 sequence is CASSYSNRGYNQPQHF. The DNA of the CDR3 is TGTGCCAGCAGTTACTCCAACAGGGGATACAATCAGCCCCAGCATTTT.

CDR3 DNA: TGTGCCACCAGCAGTTTCAACGGGGGAATTGACACTGAAGCTTTCTTT. This encodes CATSSFNGGIDTEAFF. The chain carries TRBV15 and TRBJ1-1, with a weak D call TRBD1 (5 bases). The CDR3 covers 16 residues. V gave up 3 bases and J gave up 3 bases, with 17 bases separating them. CDR1 is LNHNV and CDR2 is YYDKDF in the germline V gene (reference sequence).

CDR3 DNA sequence: TGTGCCAGCAGCTTAGTGGGGAGGAAGGGAATGAACACTGAAGCTTTCTTT. Protein: CASSLVGRKGMNTEAFF. The chain recombines TRBV11-3 with TRBJ1-1; D gene uncertain. Germline assignment: CDR1 SGHNT and CDR2 YENEEA. This CDR3 has 17 residues. V shed 1 base and J shed 0 bases, with 15 bases lying between them. Full variable domain (remainder filled in from reference TRBV11-3 and TRBJ1-1): EAGVVQSPRYKIIEKKQPVAFWCNPISGHNTLYWYLQNLGQGPELLIRYENEEAVDDSQLPKDRFSAERLKGVDSTLKIQPAELGDSAVYLCASSLVGRKGMNTEAFFGQGTRLTVV.

Comments on this clone: No conserved phenylalanine or tryptophan is present at the end of the CDR3, so a read error is the likely explanation. The chain carries TRBV18 and TRBJ2-7; a weak D match, TRBD1 (6 bases). In germline, CDR1 is KGHSH, CDR2 LQKENI. The CDR3 is made up of 13 amino acids. The germline V and J ends were trimmed by 5 bases and 6 bases, with 14 bases remaining between them. CDR3 coding DNA: TGTGCCAGCTCAAGGTTGACAGGTGGCGAGCAGTACCTC. Residues: CASSRLTGGEQYL.

The V call is TRBV11-3, the J call TRBJ2-7, with 12 bases matching TRBD2. CDR3 length: 15 residues. V lost 1 base to trimming and J lost 2 bases; unmatched junction nucleotides: 0. Germline CDR1 SGHNT, CDR2 YENEEA. CDR3 sequence: CASSLGTSGAYEQYF. CDR3 nucleotide sequence: TGTGCCAGCAGCTTAGGGACTAGCGGGGCCTACGAGCAGTACTTC.

The rearrangement joins TRBV11-3 to TRBJ2-7; D is perhaps TRBD1 (6 bases). The CDR3 covers 15 residues. Deletions cut 5 bases from V and 6 bases from J, with 20 bases between. Germline loops: CDR1 SGHNT, CDR2 YENEEA. The CDR3, as DNA: TGTGCCAGCAGCGTTACAGGGAAGGGGACCTTCGAGCAGTACTTC. Translating gives CASSVTGKGTFEQYF. The whole variable domain, filled in from reference TRBV11-3 and TRBJ2-7, reads EAGVVQSPRYKIIEKKQPVAFWCNPISGHNTLYWYLQNLGQGPELLIRYENEEAVDDSQLPKDRFSAERLKGVDSTLKIQPAELGDSAVYLCASSVTGKGTFEQYFGPGTRLTVT.

The rearrangement links TRBV28 to TRBJ2-4, with D maybe TRBD1 (5 bases). CDR3 length: 12 amino acids. The germline V gene has CDR1 MDHEN and CDR2 SYDVKM. Trimming shortened V by 7 bases and J by 3 bases, and 7 bases separated the two germline ends. The CDR3 DNA sequence: TGTGCCAGCACGGACAACAAAAACATTCAGTACTTC. Translating gives CASTDNKNIQYF.

The V and J genes are TRBV25-1 and TRBJ1-1, with D uncertain. Germline assignment: CDR1 MGHDK and CDR2 SYGVNS. V lost 3 bases to trimming and J lost 7 bases, with 9 bases between them. The CDR3 spans 12 residues. The CDR3 loop is CASSDRFLEAFF. CDR3 DNA sequence: TGTGCCAGCAGTGATCGGTTCCTTGAAGCTTTCTTT.

This clone has just one count. DNA for the CDR3: TGTGCCAGCAGCTTGGACCTGGGTTACAATGAGCAGTTCTTC. Translation gives CASSLDLGYNEQFF. The chain uses TRBV11-3 and TRBJ2-1; D is unclear. CDR3 length equals 14 residues. V dropped 3 bases and J dropped 4 bases, with 10 bases sitting between them. Germline CDR1 and CDR2: SGHNT and YENEEA.

The V gene is TRBV6-8, the J gene TRBJ1-1; D is uncertain. The germline V and J ends were trimmed by 2 bases and 0 bases, with 13 bases remaining between them. The CDR3 length is 16 residues. Germline CDR1 reads MNHGY; CDR2 reads SAAAGT. CDR3 DNA sequence: TGTGCCAGCAGTTACGGCAGCCGATCGATGAACACTGAAGCTTTCTTT. This sequence encodes CASSYGSRSMNTEAFF.

The chain uses TRBV5-1 and TRBJ2-6; 7 nucleotides align to TRBD1. Germline CDR1 and CDR2: SGHRS and YFSETQ. The CDR3 is made up of 18 amino acids. Trimming removed 4 bases from V and 1 base from J; junction bases left unmatched: 11. The CDR3 protein is CASSESPGTVSGANVLTF. CDR3 bases: TGCGCCAGCAGCGAAAGTCCCGGGACAGTTTCTGGGGCCAACGTCCTGACTTTC.

This clone was detected only a few times. The chain combines TRBV11-3 with TRBJ2-5; 7 positions agree with TRBD1. CDR1 and CDR2 (germline): SGHNT, YENEEA. Trimming at V came to 5 bases and at J to 5 bases, leaving 11 bases not matched to a gene. This CDR3 is 15 amino acids long. The CDR3 sequence: CASSRNRGGGETQYF. The CDR3 nucleotides are TGTGCCAGCAGCCGGAACAGGGGCGGTGGGGAGACCCAGTACTTC.

The chain carries TRBV14 and TRBJ1-1; a possible D gene is TRBD1 (5 bases). The germline V gene encodes CDR1 SGHDN and CDR2 FVKESK. The CDR3 has 16 amino acids. With 4 bases removed from V and 4 bases from J, the gap between germline ends came to 19 bases. The CDR3 region is CASSPSMGSGSTEAFF. The CDR3 DNA follows: TGTGCCAGCAGCCCATCAATGGGGTCAGGGAGCACTGAAGCTTTCTTT.